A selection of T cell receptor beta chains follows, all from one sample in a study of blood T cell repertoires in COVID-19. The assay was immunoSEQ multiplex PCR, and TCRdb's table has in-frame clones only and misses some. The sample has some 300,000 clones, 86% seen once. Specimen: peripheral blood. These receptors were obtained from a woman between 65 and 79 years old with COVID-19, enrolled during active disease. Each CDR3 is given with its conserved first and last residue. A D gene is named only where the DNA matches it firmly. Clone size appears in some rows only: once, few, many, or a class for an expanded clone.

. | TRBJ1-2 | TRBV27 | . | TGTGCCAGCAGTTCAGTGCAGGTAGGACTCAACTATGGCTACACCTTC | CASSSVQVGLNYGYTF
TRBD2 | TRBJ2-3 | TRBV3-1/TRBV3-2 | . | TGTGCCAGCAGCCAGGAATGGACTAGCGGGGGGGTAGATACGCAGTATTTT | CASSQEWTSGGVDTQYF
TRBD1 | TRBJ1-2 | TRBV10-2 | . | TGCGCCAGCAGTGAGTGGACAGGGAACTATGGCTACACCTTC | CASSEWTGNYGYTF
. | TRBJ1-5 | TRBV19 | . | TGTGCCAGTAGTATATTAGGGGTCAGTCAGCCCCAGCATTTT | CASSILGVSQPQHF
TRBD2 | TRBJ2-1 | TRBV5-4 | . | TGTGCCAGCAGCCCCACGGGAGGTCTCTCCTACAATGAGCAGTTCTTC | CASSPTGGLSYNEQFF
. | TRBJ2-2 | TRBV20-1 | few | TGCAGTGCCCCCAGGGCCGGGGAGCTGTTTTTT | CSAPRAGELFF
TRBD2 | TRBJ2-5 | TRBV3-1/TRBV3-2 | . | TGTGCCAGCAGCGGGCGGACTAGCGGGGGGTTAGTCTTCGGAGAGACCCAGTACTTC | CASSGRTSGGLVFGETQYF
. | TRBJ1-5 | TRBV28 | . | TGTGCCAGCAGTTTAATCCAGGGCGGGGGATATAGCAATCAGCCCCAGCATTTT | CASSLIQGGGYSNQPQHF
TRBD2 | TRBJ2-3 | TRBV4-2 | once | TGTGCCAGCAGCCAAGAGAGCGGGGAAGGGGCAGATACGCAGTATTTT | CASSQESGEGADTQYF
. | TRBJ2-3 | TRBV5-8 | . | TGTGCCAGCAGCTTGTATCCAGATACGCAGTATTTT | CASSLYPDTQYF
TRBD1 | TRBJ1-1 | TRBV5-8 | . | TGTGCCAGCAGCTCGGGACAGCCGGACACTGAAGCTTTCTTT | CASSSGQPDTEAFF
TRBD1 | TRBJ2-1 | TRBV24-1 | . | TGTGCCACCAGGGCCAGGGGGCGTTACAATGAGCAGTTCTTC | CATRARGRYNEQFF
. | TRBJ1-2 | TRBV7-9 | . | TGTGCCAGCAGCCTCGGGGTTGAGTACTATGGCTACACCTTC | CASSLGVEYYGYTF
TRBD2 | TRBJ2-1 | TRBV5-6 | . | TGTGCCAGCAGCTTGGCTTGGCTAGCGGGGTTTAATGAGCAGTTCTTC | CASSLAWLAGFNEQFF
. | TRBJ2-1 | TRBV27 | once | TGTGCCAGCAGTTCCGGGACTTCCTACAATGAGCAGTTCTTC | CASSSGTSYNEQFF
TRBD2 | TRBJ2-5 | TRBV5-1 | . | TGCGCCAGCAGCCTGGACGGGACTAGCACAGAGACCCAGTACTTC | CASSLDGTSTETQYF
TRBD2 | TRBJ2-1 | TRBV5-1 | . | TGCGCCAGCGTACACACTAGCGTTGAGCAGTTCTTC | CASVHTSVEQFF
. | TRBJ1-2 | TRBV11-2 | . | TGTGCCAGTCGGATGACAGAAAACTATGGCTACACCTTC | CASRMTENYGYTF
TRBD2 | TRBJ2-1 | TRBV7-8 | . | TGTGCCAGCAGCTTACCTAGCGGGGGCGCGAAGAATGAGCAGTTCTTC | CASSLPSGGAKNEQFF
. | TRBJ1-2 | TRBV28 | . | TGTGCCAGCAAACAGGGCCTGGCTAACTATGGCTACACCTTC | CASKQGLANYGYTF
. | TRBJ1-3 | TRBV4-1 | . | TGCGCCAGCAGCCCATCTGAGTTCTCTGGAAACACCATATATTTT | CASSPSEFSGNTIYF
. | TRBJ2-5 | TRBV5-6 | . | TGTGCCAGCAGCTTTAAGGGGGCGGAGCGGGCCCAGTACTTC | CASSFKGAERAQYF
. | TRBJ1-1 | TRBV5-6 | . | TGTGCCAGCAGCATAACAGGAATCGCTGAAGCTTTCTTT | CASSITGIAEAFF
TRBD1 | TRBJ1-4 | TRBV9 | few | TGTGCCAGCAGCGTTCACACTGACAGGGGAAGGGAAAAACTGTTTTTT | CASSVHTDRGREKLFF
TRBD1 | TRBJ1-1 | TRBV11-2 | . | TGTGCCAGCAGCTTAGGCAGGGGGTTAGGGAACACTGAAGCTTTCTTT | CASSLGRGLGNTEAFF
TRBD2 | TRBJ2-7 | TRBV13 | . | TGTGCCAGCAGACTAGCGGGGGGGCCTGTCGAGCAGTACTTC | CASRLAGGPVEQYF
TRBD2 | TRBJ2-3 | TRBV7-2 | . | TGTGCCAGCAGCCAGACCGGGACTAGCGGGGGGCTAGTTACGCAGTATTTT | CASSQTGTSGGLVTQYF
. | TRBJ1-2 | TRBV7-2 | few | TGTGCCAGCAGCTTAGGGAGGGGAAACTATGGCTACACCTTC | CASSLGRGNYGYTF
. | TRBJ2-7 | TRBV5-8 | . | TGTGCCAGCAGCTTGGCAGTTTACGAGCAGTACTTC | CASSLAVYEQYF
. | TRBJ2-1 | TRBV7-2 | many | TGTGCCAGCAGCAGAGAGCTCGGGACTCTCTCCAATGAGCAGTTCTTC | CASSRELGTLSNEQFF
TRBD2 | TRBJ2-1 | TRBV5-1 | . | TGCGCCAGCAGGCGGACCCTAGCGGGGGGGCCCAATGAGCAGTTCTTC | CASRRTLAGGPNEQFF
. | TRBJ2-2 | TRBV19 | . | TGTGCCACCAAAGAGGGGGGGGCCACCGGGGAGCTGTTTTTT | CATKEGGATGELFF
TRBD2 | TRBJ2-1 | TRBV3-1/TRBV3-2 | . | TGTGCCAGCAGGGCGGCGGGGGGGCAGTTCTTC | CASRAAGGQFF
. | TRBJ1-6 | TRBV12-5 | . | TGTGCTAGTGGTTTGGTACTCGGTCAGGGAAATTCACCCCTCCACTTT | CASGLVLGQGNSPLHF
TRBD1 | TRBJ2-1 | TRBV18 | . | TGTGCCAGCTCACCAATGCAGGGGGCCGGTAATGAGCAGTTCTTC | CASSPMQGAGNEQFF
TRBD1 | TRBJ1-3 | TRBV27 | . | TGTGCCAGCAGTGAAGACAGGGATAGTACCACCATATATTTT | CASSEDRDSTTIYF
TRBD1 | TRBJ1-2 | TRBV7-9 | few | TGTGCCAGCAGCGGTATCGACAGGGACTATGGCTACACCTTC | CASSGIDRDYGYTF
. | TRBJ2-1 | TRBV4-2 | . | TGTGCCAGCAGCCCCGACTCAGCCTCCTACAATGAGCAGTTCTTC | CASSPDSASYNEQFF
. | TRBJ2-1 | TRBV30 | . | TGTGCCTGGGAAACAGGGTACAATGAGCAGTTCTTC | CAWETGYNEQFF
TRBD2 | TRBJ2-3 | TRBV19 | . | TGTGCCAGTAGCGAAGCGGGGGGGCGCACAGATACGCAGTATTTT | CASSEAGGRTDTQYF
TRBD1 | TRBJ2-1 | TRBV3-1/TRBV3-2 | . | TGTGCCAGCAGCCAAGGGACAGGATACTACAATGAGCAGTTCTTC | CASSQGTGYYNEQFF
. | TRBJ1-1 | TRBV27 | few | TGTGCCAGCAGTCCACAGACACCCTACGTTGAAGCTTTCTTT | CASSPQTPYVEAFF
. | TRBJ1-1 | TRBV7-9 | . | TGTGCCAGCAGCCCCGGAGGGCTGGGTGAAGCTTTCTTT | CASSPGGLGEAFF
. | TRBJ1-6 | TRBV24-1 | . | TGTGCCACCAGTGATTTGAGAGCCCAATCACCCCTCCACTTT | CATSDLRAQSPLHF
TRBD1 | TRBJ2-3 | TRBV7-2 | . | TGTGCCAGCAGCTTAGGGCCTCGACAGGGCCACACAGATACGCAGTATTTT | CASSLGPRQGHTDTQYF
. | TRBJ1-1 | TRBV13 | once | TGTGCCAGCAGCTTAGGGGCAGGGATGAACACTGAAGCTTTCTTT | CASSLGAGMNTEAFF
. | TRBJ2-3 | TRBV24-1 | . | TGTGCCACCAGTGACTGGGGGCCGGGGGATACGCAGTATTTT | CATSDWGPGDTQYF
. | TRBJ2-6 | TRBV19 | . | TGTGCCAGTAGTATAGTAGCAGGGACTGGGGCCAACGTCCTGACTTTC | CASSIVAGTGANVLTF
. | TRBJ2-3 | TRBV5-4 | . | TGTGCCAGCAGCTTGGGATCGGGACTCCACACAGATACGCAGTATTTT | CASSLGSGLHTDTQYF
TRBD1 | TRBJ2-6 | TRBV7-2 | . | TGTGCCAGCAGCGGACAGGGAAGCTCTGGGGCCAACGTCCTGACTTTC | CASSGQGSSGANVLTF
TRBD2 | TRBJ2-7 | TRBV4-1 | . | TGCGCCAGCAGCCAAACTGGAGCGGGGGCCTACGAGCAGTACTTC | CASSQTGAGAYEQYF
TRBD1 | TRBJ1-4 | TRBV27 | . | TGTGCCAGCAGGACGGACAGGAGGAATGAAAAACTGTTTTTT | CASRTDRRNEKLFF
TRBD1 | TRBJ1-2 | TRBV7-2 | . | TGTGCCAGCACCGTAAAGGGCGCGGCAGGGGGGATTTCTAACTATGGCTACACCTTC | CASTVKGAAGGISNYGYTF
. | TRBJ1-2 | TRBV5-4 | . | TGTGCCAGCAGCCCCCTCGACAGTCTCTATGGCTACACCTTC | CASSPLDSLYGYTF
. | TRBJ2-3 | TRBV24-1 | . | TGTGCCACCAGTGACACAGGGTTTCGGGACACAGATACGCAGTATTTT | CATSDTGFRDTDTQYF